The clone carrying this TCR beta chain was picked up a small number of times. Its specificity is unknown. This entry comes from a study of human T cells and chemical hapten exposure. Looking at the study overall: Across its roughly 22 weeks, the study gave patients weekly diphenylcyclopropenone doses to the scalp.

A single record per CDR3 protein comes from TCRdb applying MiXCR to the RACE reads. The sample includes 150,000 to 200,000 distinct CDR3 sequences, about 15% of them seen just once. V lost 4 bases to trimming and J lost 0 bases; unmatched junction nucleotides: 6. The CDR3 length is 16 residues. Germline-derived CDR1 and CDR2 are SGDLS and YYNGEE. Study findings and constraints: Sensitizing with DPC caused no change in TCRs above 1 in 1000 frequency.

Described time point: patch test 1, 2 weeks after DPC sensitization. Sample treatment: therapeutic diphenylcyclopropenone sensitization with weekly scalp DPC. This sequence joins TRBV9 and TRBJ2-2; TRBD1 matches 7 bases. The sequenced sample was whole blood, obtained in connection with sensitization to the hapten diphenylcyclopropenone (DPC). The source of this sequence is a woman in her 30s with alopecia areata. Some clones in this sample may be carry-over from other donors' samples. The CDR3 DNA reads TGTGCCAGCAGCCTTGGACAGGCCACGAACACCGGGGAGCTGTTTTTT. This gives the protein CASSLGQATNTGELFF.